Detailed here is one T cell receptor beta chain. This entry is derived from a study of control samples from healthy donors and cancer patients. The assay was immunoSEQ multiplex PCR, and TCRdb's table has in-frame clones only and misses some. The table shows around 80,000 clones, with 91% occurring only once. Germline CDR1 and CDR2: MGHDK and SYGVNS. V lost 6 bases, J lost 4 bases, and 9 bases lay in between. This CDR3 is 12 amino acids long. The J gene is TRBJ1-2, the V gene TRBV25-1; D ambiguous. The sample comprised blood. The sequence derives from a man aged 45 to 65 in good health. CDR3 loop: CASSRSGYGYTF. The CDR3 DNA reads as TGTGCCAGCAGCCGGAGTGGCTATGGCTACACCTTC.